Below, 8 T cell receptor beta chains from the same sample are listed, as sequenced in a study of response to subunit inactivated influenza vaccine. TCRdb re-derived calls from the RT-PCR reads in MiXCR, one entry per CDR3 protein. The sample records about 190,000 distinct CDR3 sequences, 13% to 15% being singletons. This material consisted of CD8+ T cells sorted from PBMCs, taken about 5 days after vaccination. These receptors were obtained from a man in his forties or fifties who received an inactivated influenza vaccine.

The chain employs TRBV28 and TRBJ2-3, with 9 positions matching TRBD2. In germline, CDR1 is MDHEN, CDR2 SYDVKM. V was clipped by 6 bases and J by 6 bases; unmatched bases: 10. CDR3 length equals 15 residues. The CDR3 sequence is CASSLTSGMGDTQYF. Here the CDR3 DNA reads TGTGCCAGCAGCCTGACTAGCGGAATGGGGGATACGCAGTATTTT.

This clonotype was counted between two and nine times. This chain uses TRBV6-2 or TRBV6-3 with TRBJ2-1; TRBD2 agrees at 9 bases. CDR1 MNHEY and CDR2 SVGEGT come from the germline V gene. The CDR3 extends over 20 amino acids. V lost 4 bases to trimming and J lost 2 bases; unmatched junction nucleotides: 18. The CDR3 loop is CASSLTIGVTSGNAYNEQFF. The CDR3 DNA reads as TGTGCCAGCAGTTTAACAATAGGTGTGACTAGCGGAAATGCCTACAATGAGCAGTTCTTC.

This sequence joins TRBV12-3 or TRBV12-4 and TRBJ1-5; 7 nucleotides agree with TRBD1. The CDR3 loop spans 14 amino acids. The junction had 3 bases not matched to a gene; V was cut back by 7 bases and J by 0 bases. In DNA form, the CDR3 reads TGTGCCAGCAAGGGGGCAAGTAGCAATCAGCCCCAGCATTTT. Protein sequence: CASKGASSNQPQHF.

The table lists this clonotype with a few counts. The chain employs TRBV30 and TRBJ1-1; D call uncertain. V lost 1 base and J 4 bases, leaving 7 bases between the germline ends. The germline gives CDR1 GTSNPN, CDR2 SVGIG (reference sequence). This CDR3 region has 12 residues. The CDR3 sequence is CAWSGAGTEAFF. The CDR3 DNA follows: TGTGCCTGGAGTGGGGCGGGCACTGAAGCTTTCTTT.

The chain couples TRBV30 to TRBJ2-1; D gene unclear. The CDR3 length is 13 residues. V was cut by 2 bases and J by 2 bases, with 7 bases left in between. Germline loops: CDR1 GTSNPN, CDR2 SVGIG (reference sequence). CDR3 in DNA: TGTGCCTGGAGTCTCAATCCCTACAATGAGCAGTTCTTC. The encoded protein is CAWSLNPYNEQFF.

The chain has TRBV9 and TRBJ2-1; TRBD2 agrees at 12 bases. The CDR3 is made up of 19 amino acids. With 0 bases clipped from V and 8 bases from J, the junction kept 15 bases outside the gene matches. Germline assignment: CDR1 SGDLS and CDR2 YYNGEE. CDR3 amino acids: CASSVDPSASGRAGYEQFF. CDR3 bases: TGTGCCAGCAGCGTAGATCCCTCCGCTAGCGGGAGGGCCGGGTATGAGCAGTTCTTC.

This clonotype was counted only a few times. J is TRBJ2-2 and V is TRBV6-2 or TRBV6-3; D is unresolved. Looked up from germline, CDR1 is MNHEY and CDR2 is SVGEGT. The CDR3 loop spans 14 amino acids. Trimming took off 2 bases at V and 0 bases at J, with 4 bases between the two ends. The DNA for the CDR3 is TGTGCCAGCAGTTACCGGCCGAACACCGGGGAGCTGTTTTTT. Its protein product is CASSYRPNTGELFF.

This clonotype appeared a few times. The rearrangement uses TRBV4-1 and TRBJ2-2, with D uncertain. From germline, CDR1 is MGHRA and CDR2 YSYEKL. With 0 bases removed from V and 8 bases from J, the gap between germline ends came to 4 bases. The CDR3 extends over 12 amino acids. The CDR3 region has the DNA TGCGCCAGCAGCCAAGATTGGGGGGAGCTGTTTTTT. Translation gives CASSQDWGELFF.